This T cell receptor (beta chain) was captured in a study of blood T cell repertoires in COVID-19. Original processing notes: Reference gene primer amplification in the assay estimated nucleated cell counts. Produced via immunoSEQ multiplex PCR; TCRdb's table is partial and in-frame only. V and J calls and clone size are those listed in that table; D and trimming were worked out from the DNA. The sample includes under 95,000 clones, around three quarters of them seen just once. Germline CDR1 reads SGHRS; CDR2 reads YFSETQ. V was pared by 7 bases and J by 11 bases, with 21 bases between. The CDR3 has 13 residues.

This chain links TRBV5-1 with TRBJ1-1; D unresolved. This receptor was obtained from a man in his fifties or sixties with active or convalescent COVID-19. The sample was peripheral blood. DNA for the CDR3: TGCGCCAGCCGCTCCGATTGGCCTTGGTTGGCTTTCTTT. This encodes CASRSDWPWLAFF.